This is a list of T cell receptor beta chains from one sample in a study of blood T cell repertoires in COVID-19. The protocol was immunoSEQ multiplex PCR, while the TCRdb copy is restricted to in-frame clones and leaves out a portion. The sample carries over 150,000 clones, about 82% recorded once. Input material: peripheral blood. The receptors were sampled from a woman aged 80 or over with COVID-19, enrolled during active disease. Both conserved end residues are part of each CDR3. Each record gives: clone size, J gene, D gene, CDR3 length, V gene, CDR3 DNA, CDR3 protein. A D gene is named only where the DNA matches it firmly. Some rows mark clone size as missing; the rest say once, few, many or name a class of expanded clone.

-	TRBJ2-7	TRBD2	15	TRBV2	TGTGCCAGCAAGATCGAATTTGGGCTAGCGGGCGAGCAGTACTTC	CASKIEFGLAGEQYF
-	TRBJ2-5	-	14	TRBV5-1	TGCGCCAGCAGCTTGGGTCCCGTCGGTGGGACCCAGTACTTC	CASSLGPVGGTQYF
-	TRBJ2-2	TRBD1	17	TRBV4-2	TGTGCCAGCAGCCAAAAGGGGGACAGTTACACCACCGGGGAGCTGTTTTTT	CASSQKGDSYTTGELFF
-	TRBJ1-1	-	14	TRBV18	TGTGCCAGCTCCACTGAGTTGGTGAACACTGAAGCTTTCTTT	CASSTELVNTEAFF
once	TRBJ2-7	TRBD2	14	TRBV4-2	TGTGCCAGCAGCCCCTCTAGCGGGGAGTACGAGCAGTACTTC	CASSPSSGEYEQYF
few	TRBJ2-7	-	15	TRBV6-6	TGTGCCAGCAGCTCCCCCGACACGGATAATCCTCGGCAGTACTTC	CASSSPDTDNPRQYF
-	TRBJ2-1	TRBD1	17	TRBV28	TGTGCCAGCAGCCCCTCCCCCGGGACAGGGGCTTACAATGAGCAGTTCTTC	CASSPSPGTGAYNEQFF
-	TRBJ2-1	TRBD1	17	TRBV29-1	TGCAGCGTCAAACAGGGGGCTGGTGGGAGGGCCGGCGATGAGCAGTTCTTC	CSVKQGAGGRAGDEQFF
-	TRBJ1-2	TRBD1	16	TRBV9	TGTGCCAGCAGCGTAGGCGGGACAGGGTTGGACTATGGCTACACCTTC	CASSVGGTGLDYGYTF
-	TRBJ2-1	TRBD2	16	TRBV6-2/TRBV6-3	TGTGCCAGCAGTTCCTTTAGCGGGAGGGGGAGGAATGAGCAGTTCTTC	CASSSFSGRGRNEQFF
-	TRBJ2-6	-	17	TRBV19	TGTGCCAGTAGTATCCTGTGGCGGGGGCGAGGGGCCAACGTCCTGACTTTC	CASSILWRGRGANVLTF
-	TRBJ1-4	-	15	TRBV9	TGTGCCAGCAGCGTGGGGGGAAATGGACCCGAAAAACTGTTTTTT	CASSVGGNGPEKLFF
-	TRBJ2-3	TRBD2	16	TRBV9	TGTGCCAGCAGCGTACAACCGGGACTACTCACGGATACGCAGTATTTT	CASSVQPGLLTDTQYF
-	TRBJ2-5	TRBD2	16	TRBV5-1	TGCGCCAGCAGCTCAGGAGGAGGGAGCGGGAGGGGGACCCAGTACTTC	CASSSGGGSGRGTQYF
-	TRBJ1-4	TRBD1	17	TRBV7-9	TGTGCCAGCAGCCCTAAAGACAGGGGACCAACTAATGAAAAACTGTTTTTT	CASSPKDRGPTNEKLFF
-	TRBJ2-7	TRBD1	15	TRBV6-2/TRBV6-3	TGTGCCAGCAGTTCGGACAGGGGAATTTCCTACGAGCAGTACTTC	CASSSDRGISYEQYF
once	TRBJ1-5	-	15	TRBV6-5	TGTGCCAGCAGTTACTCGACCTCGACACTTCAGCCCCAGCATTTT	CASSYSTSTLQPQHF
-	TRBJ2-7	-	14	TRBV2	TGTGCCAGCAGTGAAAGGCTAGCAGCTTACGAGCAGTACTTC	CASSERLAAYEQYF
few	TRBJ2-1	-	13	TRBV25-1	TGTGCCTGCGGGACCGCGGGATTGGGTGAGCAGTTCTTC	CACGTAGLGEQFF
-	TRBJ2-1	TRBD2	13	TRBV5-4	TGTGCCAGCAGTGGGACTACCAGCAATGAGCAGTTCTTC	CASSGTTSNEQFF
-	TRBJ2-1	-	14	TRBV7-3	TGTGCCAGCAGCAGCCTAGGCCCCTACAATGAGCAGTTCTTC	CASSSLGPYNEQFF
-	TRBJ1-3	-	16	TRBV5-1	TGCGCCAGCAGCTTGGATCTGGGCCGTTCTGGAAACACCATATATTTT	CASSLDLGRSGNTIYF
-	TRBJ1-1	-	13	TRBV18	TGTGCCAGCTCACGAGGATCGGACACTGAAGCTTTCTTT	CASSRGSDTEAFF
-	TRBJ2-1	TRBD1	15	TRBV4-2	TGTGCCAGCAGCCACCCGGGACAGGGGAGCGATGAGCAGTTCTTC	CASSHPGQGSDEQFF
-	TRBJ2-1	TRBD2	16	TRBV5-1	TGCGCCAGCAGCTTGCTCAGCGGGGGTACCTACAATGAGCAGTTCTTC	CASSLLSGGTYNEQFF
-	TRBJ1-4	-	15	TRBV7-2	TGTGCCAGCAGTCCAGGGTGGCCGGCCGGGGAAAAACTGTTTTTT	CASSPGWPAGEKLFF
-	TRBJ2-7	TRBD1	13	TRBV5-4	TGTGCCAGCAGTCCGGGACAGGGGTTGGAGCAGTACTTC	CASSPGQGLEQYF
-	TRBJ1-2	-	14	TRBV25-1	TGTGCCAGCAGTGAATTGGCAGGGATCCATGGCTACACCTTC	CASSELAGIHGYTF
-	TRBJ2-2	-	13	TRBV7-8	TGTGCCAGCAGCCCCGCCGGCACCGGGGAGCTGTTTTTT	CASSPAGTGELFF
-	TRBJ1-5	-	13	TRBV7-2	TGTGCCAGCAGCCCCCGAACAGGTGAGCCCCAGCATTTT	CASSPRTGEPQHF
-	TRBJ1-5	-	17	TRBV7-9	TGTGCCAGCAGCTTAACTGACAGGCTTTATAGCAATCAGCCCCAGCATTTT	CASSLTDRLYSNQPQHF
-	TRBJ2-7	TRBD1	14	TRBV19	TGTGCCAGTAGTTCCCGACAGGGGCGATACGAGCAGTACTTC	CASSSRQGRYEQYF
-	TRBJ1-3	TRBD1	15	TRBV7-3	TGTGCCAGCAGCGCCTCAGGGGGCGACGGAAACACCATATATTTT	CASSASGGDGNTIYF
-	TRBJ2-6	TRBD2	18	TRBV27	TGTGCCAGCAGTTTCGGGCTAGCGGGGGGCTCTGGGGCCAACGTCCTGACTTTC	CASSFGLAGGSGANVLTF
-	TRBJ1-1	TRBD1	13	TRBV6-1	TGTGCCGGGGGACAGGGGGCTAAGGCTGAAGCTTTCTTT	CAGGQGAKAEAFF
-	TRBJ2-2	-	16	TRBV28	TGTGCCAGCAGTTTCCAGGGAAGAAAGAACACCGGGGAGCTGTTTTTT	CASSFQGRKNTGELFF
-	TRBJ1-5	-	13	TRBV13	TGTGCCAGCAGCTACCAGGGTAATCAGCCCCAGCATTTT	CASSYQGNQPQHF
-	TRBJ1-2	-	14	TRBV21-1	TGTGCCAGCAGCCGACCGGGAGATCAACATGGCTACACCTTC	CASSRPGDQHGYTF
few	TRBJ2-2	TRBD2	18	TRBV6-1	TGTGCCAGCAGTGAAGGGGTTGGGGGGAGGGTGCGAACCGGGGAGCTGTTTTTT	CASSEGVGGRVRTGELFF
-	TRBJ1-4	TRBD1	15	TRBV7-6	TGTGCCAGCAGCTCACAGGGGGCGTTGGGACCTAAACTGTTTTTT	CASSSQGALGPKLFF
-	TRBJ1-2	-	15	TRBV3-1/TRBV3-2	TGTGCCAGCAGCCCTTCAGACAGGAACAACTATGGCTACACCTTC	CASSPSDRNNYGYTF
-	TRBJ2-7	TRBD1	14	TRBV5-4	TGTGCCAGCACCCCTGGGACAGCAGACTACGAGCAGTACTTC	CASTPGTADYEQYF
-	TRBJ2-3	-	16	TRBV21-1	TGTGCCAGCAGCGCACCTTTCCGGTGCGTGTCAGATACGCAGTATTTT	CASSAPFRCVSDTQYF
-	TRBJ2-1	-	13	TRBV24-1	TGTGCCACCAGTGATTTGGAGGGTCTTGAGCAGTTCTTC	CATSDLEGLEQFF
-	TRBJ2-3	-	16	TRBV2	TGTGCCAGCAGTGAAGAGCCATGGCGGGCCACAGATACGCAGTATTTT	CASSEEPWRATDTQYF